This paragraph covers one T cell receptor beta chain sequence. The specificity of this receptor is unknown. Base qualities are not provided; no much larger clone lies one nucleotide away. This entry comes from a study of blood T cells in healthy people across ages (dated by TCRdb to between 2015 and 2017). Some background on the complete study: In model experiments, template switching captured roughly one uniquely barcoded TCR beta cDNA molecule for every two T cells. The study measured age-related changes in TCR beta repertoire diversity using deep sequencing normalized with unique cDNA molecular identifiers. Donors were grouped into four age groups: young (average approximately 16 years), middle-aged (around 39), aged (around 60) and long-lived (less than 85). To avoid experimental bias, donors of different ages were spread randomly across the sequencing lanes. Two additional independent replicas of 1 million unique cDNA reads from the same blood draw were analyzed for two donors (one aged 18 to 30 and one aged 80 or older). General conclusions and limits of the study: A strong correlation was found between observed TCR beta diversity and the percentage of naive T cells measured by flow cytometry. Since profiling was done on bulk unsorted PBMCs, naive and antigen-experienced compartments could not be conclusively compared. Compared with the aged group, the long-lived group had more naive CD4+ T cells, fewer expanded clones and increased TCR diversity, a pattern suggesting age selection. The CMV infection status of donors was not known, potentially confounding age-related changes in expanded clonotypes. Estimates of total diversity based on one million sequenced T cells were considered lower bounds and underestimates. Observed TCR beta diversity per million T cells fell roughly linearly with age, and a significant reduction was already apparent by age around 40.

Libraries were prepared through 5' RACE. The instrument given in TCRdb is Illumina HiSeq 2500. The second PCR ran for about 7 to 11 cycles and used a J-beta primer mix along with a sample-barcoded 5' primer. A template-switch 5' adaptor carrying 12 random nucleotides introduced a unique molecular identifier onto each TCR beta cDNA molecule. At least 2.5 million CDR3-containing paired-end reads were obtained from each sample. First-strand cDNA synthesis was performed from all RNA using the Mint cDNA synthesis kit, with priming by a TRBC-specific oligonucleotide. Following uracil-DNA glycosylase treatment, all cDNA underwent a first 18-cycle PCR with the universal primers M1SS and BC2_uni_R. The study's own analysis went as follows. Normalization of each sample was performed by random selection of 1 million high-quality reads, each carrying a distinct molecular identifier. Instead of being binned into consensus sequences, reads with shared molecular identifiers were discarded. MiTCR, set to a Q25 quality threshold and the strictest error-elimination algorithm, was used for CDR3 identification, clonotype clustering and error correction. A nonparametric unseen species model with Euler transformation was used to estimate lower-bound total TCR beta diversity. Starting from the raw public reads, TCRdb applied fastp trimming at Q25, assembled clones with MiXCR and retained in-frame beta chains. Each entry merges the rows of one CDR3 protein and shows their most common DNA and genes. The V and J calls here are based on TCRdb, not the publication. The sample has approximately 1.5 million distinct CDR3 sequences on record, approximately 39% of them singletons. Jointly, the top ten make up approximately 4.1% of the sample.

Systemically healthy Caucasian individuals from Russia, around 38 in total and aged roughly 6 to 100 years, were included as donors. Roughly 9.5 milliliters of peripheral blood were drawn from each donor into EDTA-treated Vacutainer tubes. Ficoll-Paque density-gradient centrifugation was used to isolate PBMCs, with at least 6.5 million per sample. Trizol reagent was used to extract total RNA from PBMCs, with at least 5 micrograms per sample. The percentages of naive CD45RAhigh/CD27high T cells were determined by flow cytometry on a PBMC aliquot from every donor. V drops 1 base and J drops 7 bases, leaving 6 bases in between. The CDR3, from cysteine to phenylalanine, totals 12 residues. Here the CDR3 DNA is all that survives: 36 bases in frame from base 1. Looking up the germline V gene yields CDR1 SGHTA and CDR2 FQGNSA.

The clonotype originates from a woman under 30 in good health. Recombination joined TRBV7-2 with TRBJ2-3; the D gene is unclear. Sample: blood. The CDR3 corresponds to CASSLGVHTQYF. The DNA sequence is TGTGCCAGCAGCTTAGGGGTCCATACGCAGTATTTT. Extended through the reference TRBV7-2 and TRBJ2-3 proteins, this CDR3 yields the full variable domain: GAGVSQSPSNKVTEKGKDVELRCDPISGHTALYWYRQSLGQGLEFLIYFQGNSAPDKSGLPSDRFSAERTGGSVSTLTIQRTQQEDSAVYLCASSLGVHTQYFGPGTRLTVL.